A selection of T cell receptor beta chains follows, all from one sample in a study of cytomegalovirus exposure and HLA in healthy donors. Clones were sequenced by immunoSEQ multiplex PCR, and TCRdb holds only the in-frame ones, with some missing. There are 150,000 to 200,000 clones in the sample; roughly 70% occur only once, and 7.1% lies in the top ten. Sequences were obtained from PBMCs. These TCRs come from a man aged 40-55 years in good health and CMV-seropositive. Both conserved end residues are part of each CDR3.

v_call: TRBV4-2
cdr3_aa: CASSQDGGGVLNEQFF

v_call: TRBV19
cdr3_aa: CASSGEGRRHSGNTIYF

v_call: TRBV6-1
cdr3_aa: CASKKTQGNYGYTF

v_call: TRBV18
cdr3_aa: CASSRGQGTEAFF

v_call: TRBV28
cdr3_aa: CASSLGASATNEKLFF

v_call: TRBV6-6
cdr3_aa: CASSSLNTGELFF

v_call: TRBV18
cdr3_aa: CASSPGQGSSYEQYF

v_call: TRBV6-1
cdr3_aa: CASTALTGSETQYF

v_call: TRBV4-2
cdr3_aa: CASGWTSGGGSTDTQYF

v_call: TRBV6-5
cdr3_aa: CASTQTGHSGNTIYF

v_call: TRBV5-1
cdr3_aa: CASSPGGDEAFF

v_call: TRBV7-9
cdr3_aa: CASSPGTGDYGYTF

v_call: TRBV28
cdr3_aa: CASSPPLTEAFF

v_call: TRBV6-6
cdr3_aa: CASRAHREDQPQHF

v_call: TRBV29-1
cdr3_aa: CSVDRGFKDTQYF